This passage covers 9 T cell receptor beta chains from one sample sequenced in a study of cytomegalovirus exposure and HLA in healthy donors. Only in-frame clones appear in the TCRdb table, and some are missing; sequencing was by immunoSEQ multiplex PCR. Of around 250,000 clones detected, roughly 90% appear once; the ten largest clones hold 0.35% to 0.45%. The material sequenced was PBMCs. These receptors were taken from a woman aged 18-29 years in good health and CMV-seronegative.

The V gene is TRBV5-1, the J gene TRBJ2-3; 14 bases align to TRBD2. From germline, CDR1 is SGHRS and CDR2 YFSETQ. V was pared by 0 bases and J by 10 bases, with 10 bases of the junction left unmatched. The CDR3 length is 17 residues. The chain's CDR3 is CASSLAQLTSGGEAQYF. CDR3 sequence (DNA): TGCGCCAGCAGCTTGGCCCAGTTGACTAGCGGGGGGGAAGCGCAGTATTTT.

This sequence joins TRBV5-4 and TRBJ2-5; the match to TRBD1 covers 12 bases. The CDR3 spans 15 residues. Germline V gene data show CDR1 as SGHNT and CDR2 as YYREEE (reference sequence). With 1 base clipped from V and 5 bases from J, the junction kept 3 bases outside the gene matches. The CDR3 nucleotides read TGTGCCAGCAGCTTGCCCGGGACAGGGGGCGAGACCCAGTACTTC. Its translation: CASSLPGTGGETQYF.

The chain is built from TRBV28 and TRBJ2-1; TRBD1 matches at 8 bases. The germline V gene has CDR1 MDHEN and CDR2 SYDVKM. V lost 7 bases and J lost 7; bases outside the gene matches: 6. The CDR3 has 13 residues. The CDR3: CASTIQGGNEQFF. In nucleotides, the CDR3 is TGTGCCAGCACCATACAGGGGGGAAATGAGCAGTTCTTC. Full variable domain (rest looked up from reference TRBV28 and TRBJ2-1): DVKVTQSSRYLVKRTGEKVFLECVQDMDHENMFWYRQDPGLGLRLIYFSYDVKMKEKGDIPEGYSVSREKKERFSLILESASTNQTSMYLCASTIQGGNEQFFGPGTRLTVL.

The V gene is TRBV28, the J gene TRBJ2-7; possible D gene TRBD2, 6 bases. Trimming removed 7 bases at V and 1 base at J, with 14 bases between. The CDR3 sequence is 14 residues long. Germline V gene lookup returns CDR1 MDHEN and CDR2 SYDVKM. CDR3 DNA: TGTGCCAGCACACCGTGGGGGGAGTCCTACGAGCAGTACGTC. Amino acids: CASTPWGESYEQYV.

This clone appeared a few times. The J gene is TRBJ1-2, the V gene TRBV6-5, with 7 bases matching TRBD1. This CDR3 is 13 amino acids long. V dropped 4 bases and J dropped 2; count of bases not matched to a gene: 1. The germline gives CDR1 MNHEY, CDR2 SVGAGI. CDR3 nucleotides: TGTGCCAGCAGTTGGACAGGCAACTATGGCTACACCTTC. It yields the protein CASSWTGNYGYTF.

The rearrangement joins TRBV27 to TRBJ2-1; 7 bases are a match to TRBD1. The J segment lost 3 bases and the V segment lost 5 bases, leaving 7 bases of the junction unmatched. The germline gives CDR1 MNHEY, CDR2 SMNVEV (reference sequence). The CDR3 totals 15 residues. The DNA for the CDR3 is TGTGCCAGCAGTCAGACAGGGCCTAGCTACAATGAGCAGTTCTTC. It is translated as CASSQTGPSYNEQFF.

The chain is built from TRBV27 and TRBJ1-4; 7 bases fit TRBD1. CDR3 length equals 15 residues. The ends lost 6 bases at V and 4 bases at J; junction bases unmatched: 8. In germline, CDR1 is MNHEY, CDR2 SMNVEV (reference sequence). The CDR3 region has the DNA TGTGCCAGCAGACCCGGGACAGTGAGTAATGAAAAACTGTTTTTT. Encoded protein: CASRPGTVSNEKLFF.

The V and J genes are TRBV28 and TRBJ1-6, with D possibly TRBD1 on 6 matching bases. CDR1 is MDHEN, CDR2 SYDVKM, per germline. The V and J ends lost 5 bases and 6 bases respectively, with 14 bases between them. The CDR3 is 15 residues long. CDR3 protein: CASSITGTTNSPLHF. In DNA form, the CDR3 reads TGTGCCAGCAGTATCACCGGGACAACTAATTCACCCCTCCACTTT.

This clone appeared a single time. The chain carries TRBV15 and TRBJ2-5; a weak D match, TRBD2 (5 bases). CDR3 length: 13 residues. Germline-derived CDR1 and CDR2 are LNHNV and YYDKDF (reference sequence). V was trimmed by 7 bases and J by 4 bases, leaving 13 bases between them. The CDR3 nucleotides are TGTGCCACCACCATCAGACGGGGAGAGACCCAGTACTTC. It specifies CATTIRRGETQYF.